This TCR beta chain was sequenced for a study of TIL therapy for anti-PD-1-resistant metastatic lung cancer. On the study more broadly: Tumors carried a median 1.5 non-synonymous mutations per megabase. Study-wide points: Patients were highly selected, enriched for treatment-naive, never-smoker and oncogene-addicted cases.

The sample's time point: pre-treatment sample, taken before nivolumab and TIL therapy. Sequencing used immunoSEQ v3. Measured with immunoSEQ multiplex PCR; TCRdb has only the in-frame clones, and not every one. The profile shows approximately 50,000 clones, roughly 77% of them singletons. Points on this clone: Its antigen remains unknown.

Germline V gives CDR1 SNHLY, CDR2 FYNNEI. J gave up 3 bases and V 4 bases, and 6 bases lay outside the gene matches. CDR3 length: 15 amino acids. This clonotype originated in a person aged 25-85 years with non-small cell lung cancer. The chain employs TRBV2 and TRBJ2-7, with TRBD2 identical over 10 bases. The sample consisted of blood, taken at baseline. DNA for the CDR3: TGTGCCAGCAGTGTCCTAGCGGGGGCCCTCTACGAGCAGTACTTC. Translation: CASSVLAGALYEQYF. Full variable domain (rest looked up from reference TRBV2 and TRBJ2-7): EPEVTQTPSHQVTQMGQEVILRCVPISNHLYFYWYRQILGQKVEFLVSFYNNEISEKSEIFDDQFSVERPDGSNFTLKIRSTKLEDSAMYFCASSVLAGALYEQYFGPGTRLTVT.